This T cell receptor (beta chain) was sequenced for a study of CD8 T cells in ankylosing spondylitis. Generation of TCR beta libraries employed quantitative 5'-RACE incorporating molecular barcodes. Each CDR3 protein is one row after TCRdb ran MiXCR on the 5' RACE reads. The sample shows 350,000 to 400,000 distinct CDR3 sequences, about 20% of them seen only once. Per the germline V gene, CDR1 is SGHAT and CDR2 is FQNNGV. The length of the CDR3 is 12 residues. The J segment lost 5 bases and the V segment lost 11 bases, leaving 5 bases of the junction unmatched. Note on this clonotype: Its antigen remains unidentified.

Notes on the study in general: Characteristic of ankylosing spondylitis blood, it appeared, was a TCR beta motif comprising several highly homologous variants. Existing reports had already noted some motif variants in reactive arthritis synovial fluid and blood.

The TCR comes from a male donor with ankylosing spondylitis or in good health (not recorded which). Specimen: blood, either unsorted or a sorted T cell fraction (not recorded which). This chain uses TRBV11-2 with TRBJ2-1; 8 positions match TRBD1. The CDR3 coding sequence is TGTGCCTCTCAGGGGGCGGACAATGAGCAGTTCTTC. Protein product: CASQGADNEQFF.